This T cell receptor beta chain was observed in a study of T-cell memory formation after mild COVID-19. Study-wide context: Clustering of TCRs was largely donor specific. General study results and limits: Day 15 to 85 contracting clones showed balanced CD4/CD8; later expanders leaned CD4+.

In its sample, this clonotype is medium-sized. Antigen: not known. CDR3 size: 13 residues. V gave up 7 bases and J gave up 8 bases, with 17 bases separating them. CDR1 and CDR2 from the germline V gene are SGHTA and FQGNSA. TCRdb redid the calling of the 5' RACE reads with MiXCR, one entry per CDR3 protein. The table lists 30,000 to 45,000 distinct CDR3 sequences, about 10% of them singletons, with under 30% in the top ten. The TCR comes from a man younger than 30 who had mild COVID-19 (a few samples of this study predate the infection). Cell type and time point are not known. The specimen was PBMCs or a T cell subset sorted from them (not recorded which). The V gene is TRBV7-2, the J gene TRBJ1-2; tentative D call: TRBD1 (5 bases). The CDR3 protein is CASISPGGRGYTF. Here the CDR3 DNA reads TGTGCCAGCATATCCCCCGGGGGAAGAGGCTACACCTTC.